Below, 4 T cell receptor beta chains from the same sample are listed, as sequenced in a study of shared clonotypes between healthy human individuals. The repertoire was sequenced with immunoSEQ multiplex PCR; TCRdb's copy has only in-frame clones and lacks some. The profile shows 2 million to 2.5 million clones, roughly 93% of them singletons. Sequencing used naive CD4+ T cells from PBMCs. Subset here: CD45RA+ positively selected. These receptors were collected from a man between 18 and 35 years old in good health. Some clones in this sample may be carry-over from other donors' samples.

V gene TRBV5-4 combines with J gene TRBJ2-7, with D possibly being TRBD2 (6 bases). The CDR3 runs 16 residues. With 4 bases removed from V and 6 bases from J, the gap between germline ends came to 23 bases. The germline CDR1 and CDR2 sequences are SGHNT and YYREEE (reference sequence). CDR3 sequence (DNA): TGTGCCAGCAGCACCTTGGGGCGGGGCCCCCTAGGCGAGCAGTACTTC. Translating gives CASSTLGRGPLGEQYF.

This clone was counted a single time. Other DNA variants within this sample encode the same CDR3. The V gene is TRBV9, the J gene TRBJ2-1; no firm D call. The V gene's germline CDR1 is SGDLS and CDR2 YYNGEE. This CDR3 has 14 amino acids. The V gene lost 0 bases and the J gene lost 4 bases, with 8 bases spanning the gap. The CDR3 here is CASSVALPYNEQFF. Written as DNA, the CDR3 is TGTGCCAGCAGCGTAGCCCTACCGTACAATGAGCAGTTCTTC.

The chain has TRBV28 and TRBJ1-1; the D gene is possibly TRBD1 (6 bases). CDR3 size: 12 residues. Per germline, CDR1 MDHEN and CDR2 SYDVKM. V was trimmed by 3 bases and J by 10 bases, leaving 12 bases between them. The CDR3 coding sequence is TGTGCCAGCAGTTTTGAACAGGGAGGAGCTTTCTTT. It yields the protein CASSFEQGGAFF.

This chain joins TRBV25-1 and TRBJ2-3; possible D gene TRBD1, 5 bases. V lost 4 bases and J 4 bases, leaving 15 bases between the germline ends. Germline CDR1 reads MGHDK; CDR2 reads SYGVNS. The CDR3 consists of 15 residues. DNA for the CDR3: TGTGCCAGCAGTGGACAGTCCACAAGGCCAGATACGCAGTATTTT. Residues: CASSGQSTRPDTQYF.